Listed here are 26 T cell receptor beta chains from one sample, sequenced in a study of blood T cell repertoires in COVID-19. Only in-frame clones appear in the TCRdb table, and some are missing; sequencing was by immunoSEQ multiplex PCR. This table holds under 200,000 clones, approximately 84% found once. Sequencing input: peripheral blood. The receptors shown here come from a man aged 40-49 years who had recovered from COVID-19.

This sequence joins TRBV18 and TRBJ2-3, with no clear D. This CDR3 region has 13 residues. The germline gives CDR1 KGHSH, CDR2 LQKENI. The V end was cut by 6 bases, the J end by 2 bases, with 9 bases between. The DNA of the CDR3 is TGTGCCAGCTCCCCGGGTACCACAGATACGCAGTATTTT. Protein product: CASSPGTTDTQYF.

The chain employs TRBV2 and TRBJ2-2, with 7 positions matching TRBD1. The germline V gene encodes CDR1 SNHLY and CDR2 FYNNEI. The CDR3 spans 13 residues. Trimming cost V 6 bases and J 7 bases; bases outside gene matches: 5. The CDR3, as DNA: TGTGCCAGCAGAGACAGGGAGATCGGGGAGCTGTTTTTT. Residues: CASRDREIGELFF.

This chain connects TRBV28 to TRBJ2-5; tentative D call: TRBD1 (6 bases). The CDR3 is 14 amino acids. V lost 3 bases to trimming and J lost 7 bases, with 15 bases between them. Germline-derived CDR1 and CDR2 are MDHEN and SYDVKM. The CDR3: CASSFSQGSRTQYF. The CDR3 DNA is TGTGCCAGCAGTTTCAGTCAGGGGTCAAGGACCCAGTACTTC.

The V gene is TRBV10-2, the J gene TRBJ2-5; 10 bases fit TRBD2. The CDR3 sequence is 16 residues long. Germline CDR1 reads WSHSY; CDR2 reads SAAADI. The V and J ends lost 6 bases and 2 bases, in that order; junction bases with no gene match: 9. The DNA for the CDR3 is TGCGCCAGCAGGAGCGGGGGGGTACCACGTCAAGAGACCCAGTACTTC. Translating it yields CASRSGGVPRQETQYF.

The genes are TRBV27 and TRBJ1-5; D might be TRBD1 (6 bases). There are 17 residues in the CDR3. Looked up from germline, CDR1 is MNHEY and CDR2 is SMNVEV (reference sequence). V shed 5 bases and J shed 4 bases, with 21 bases lying between them. CDR3 nucleotides: TGTGCCAGCAGTCCCCATTCAGTCAGGGGAGGGAATCAGCCCCAGCATTTT. It translates to CASSPHSVRGGNQPQHF.

The chain has TRBV11-3 and TRBJ2-1; 11 bases are a match to TRBD2. The V gene end was trimmed by 5 bases and the J gene end by 9 bases; junction bases not matched to a gene: 12. CDR3 length: 16 amino acids. Germline V gene lookup returns CDR1 SGHNT and CDR2 YENEEA. In DNA, the CDR3 is TGTGCCAGCAGCACGAGGTTAGCGGGAGGGCGGGTTGAGCAGTTCTTC. The encoded protein is CASSTRLAGGRVEQFF. The complete variable domain, with remaining parts taken from reference TRBV11-3 and TRBJ2-1, reads EAGVVQSPRYKIIEKKQPVAFWCNPISGHNTLYWYLQNLGQGPELLIRYENEEAVDDSQLPKDRFSAERLKGVDSTLKIQPAELGDSAVYLCASSTRLAGGRVEQFFGPGTRLTVL.

The chain recombines TRBV6-2 or TRBV6-3 with TRBJ1-5; no clear D. Germline CDR1 MNHEY, CDR2 SVGEGT. The V and J ends lost 5 bases and 4 bases respectively, with 12 bases between them. There are 14 residues in the CDR3. The CDR3 region is CASSGFDQNQPQHF. Here the CDR3 DNA reads TGTGCCAGCAGTGGTTTCGATCAGAATCAGCCCCAGCATTTT.

This sequence joins TRBV11-1 and TRBJ2-2; maybe TRBD1 (6 bases). Germline loops: CDR1 SGHAT, CDR2 FQDESV (reference sequence). The CDR3 sequence is 14 residues long. V was shortened by 5 bases and J by 6 bases, with 13 bases between the two germline ends. The CDR3 sequence: CASSLQQGSGELFF. The CDR3 nucleotides read TGTGCCAGCAGCCTCCAACAGGGTTCCGGGGAGCTGTTTTTT.

This clone was seen only a few times. V is TRBV7-9 and J is TRBJ2-7; D perhaps matches TRBD2 (5 bases). Trimming shortened V by 0 bases and J by 4 bases, and 7 bases separated the two germline ends. This CDR3 is 13 amino acids long. CDR1 SEHNR and CDR2 FQNEAQ come from the germline V gene (reference sequence). CDR3 in DNA: TGTGCCAGCAGCTTAGCGGGGAGTTACGAGCAGTACTTC. Protein product: CASSLAGSYEQYF.

In its sample, this clone was seen once. This chain connects TRBV7-6 to TRBJ2-1, with 12 bases identical to TRBD1. The length of the CDR3 is 16 residues. The ends lost 0 bases at V and 6 bases at J; junction bases unmatched: 3. Germline V lookup: CDR1 SGHVS, CDR2 FNYEAQ. The CDR3 coding sequence is TGTGCCAGCAGCTTAGCCGGGACAGGGGGCTTCAATGAGCAGTTCTTC. This encodes CASSLAGTGGFNEQFF.

The rearrangement joins TRBV6-6 to TRBJ2-5; possible D gene TRBD1, 6 bases. Germline V gene lookup returns CDR1 MNHNY and CDR2 SVGAGI (reference sequence). V dropped 7 bases and J dropped 2 bases, with 17 bases sitting between them. The CDR3 is 15 amino acids. The CDR3 sequence is CASTLGGGSQETQYF. The CDR3 DNA reads TGTGCCAGCACCCTCGGTGGGGGCAGTCAAGAGACCCAGTACTTC.

The gene calls are TRBV11-2 and TRBJ2-7; D is unresolved. Germline V lookup: CDR1 SGHAT, CDR2 FQNNGV. With 5 bases removed from V and 0 bases from J, the gap between germline ends came to 2 bases. CDR3 length equals 11 residues. The CDR3 coding sequence is TGTGCCAGCAGCCACTCCTACGAGCAGTACTTC. Amino acid sequence: CASSHSYEQYF.

V and J are TRBV30 and TRBJ1-2, with D uncertain. V was cut by 7 bases and J by 8 bases, with 11 bases left in between. Germline V gene data show CDR1 as GTSNPN and CDR2 as SVGIG (reference sequence). The CDR3 contains 10 residues. The CDR3 region has the DNA TGTGCCTCTGGGGAGGACGGCTACACCTTC. Protein sequence: CASGEDGYTF.

The V and J genes are TRBV6-2 or TRBV6-3 and TRBJ2-7, with a possible D match to TRBD1 (6 bases). Looked up from germline, CDR1 is MNHEY and CDR2 is SVGEGT. The CDR3 has 15 residues. Trimming shortened V by 4 bases and J by 2 bases, and 15 bases separated the two germline ends. The CDR3 region is CASSSPQGKAYEQYF. In nucleotides, the CDR3 is TGTGCCAGCAGTTCGCCGCAGGGGAAGGCCTACGAGCAGTACTTC.

This clone was detected only once. V usage is TRBV5-8 and J usage is TRBJ2-1, with TRBD1 matching 9 bases. The CDR3 runs to 15 residues. The germline CDR1 and CDR2 sequences are SGHTS and YDEGEE. J gave up 3 bases and V 4 bases, and 5 bases lay outside the gene matches. The CDR3 loop is CASSPPGQGYNEQFF. CDR3 sequence (DNA): TGTGCCAGCAGCCCGCCGGGACAGGGCTACAATGAGCAGTTCTTC.

The CDR3 sequence: CASSLSGSGTGELFF. CDR3 DNA sequence: TGTGCCAGCAGTTTAAGCGGCAGTGGGACCGGGGAGCTGTTTTTT. The chain links TRBV28 to TRBJ2-2; D might be TRBD2 (5 bases). The CDR3 consists of 15 residues. Germline V gene sequence: CDR1 MDHEN, CDR2 SYDVKM. Trimming removed 2 bases at V and 5 bases at J, with 12 bases between.

The chain is built from TRBV18 and TRBJ2-7; 14 bases are a match to TRBD2. Per germline, CDR1 KGHSH and CDR2 LQKENI. With V trimmed by 2 bases and J by 6 bases, 3 bases remained unmatched. The CDR3 consists of 15 residues. CDR3 nucleotide sequence: TGTGCCAGCTCACCAGGGACTAGCGGGGGTGGCGAGCAGTACTTC. It encodes CASSPGTSGGGEQYF.

This clone was seen only a few times. In DNA form, the CDR3 reads TGTGCCACCAGTGATGCCCGGGCTAGCGGGAGTTGGAATGAGCAGTTCTTC. It translates to CATSDARASGSWNEQFF. The chain uses TRBV24-1 and TRBJ2-1; the match to TRBD2 covers 10 bases. The CDR3 has 17 residues. In germline, CDR1 is KGHDR, CDR2 SFDVKD. The V segment lost 3 bases and the J segment 7 bases; nucleotides outside the gene matches: 11.

The count of this clone is one. This chain uses TRBV19 with TRBJ2-1; 10 positions match TRBD2. Germline lookup yields CDR1 LNHDA and CDR2 SQIVND (reference sequence). The CDR3 loop spans 14 amino acids. V lost 9 bases, J lost 7 bases, and 9 bases stayed unmatched. Written as DNA, the CDR3 is TGTGCCAGCACCAGCGGGGGGGCCGGAAATGAGCAGTTCTTC. Amino acid sequence: CASTSGGAGNEQFF.

The V and J genes are TRBV7-2 and TRBJ2-1; 12 bases are shared with TRBD2. CDR3 length: 19 residues. Germline V CDR1 and CDR2: SGHTA, FQGNSA. V lost 2 bases, J lost 5 bases, and 13 bases stayed unmatched. The CDR3: CASSLFLRSSGGENNEQFF. CDR3 coding DNA: TGTGCCAGCAGCTTATTTCTAAGGTCTAGCGGGGGGGAGAACAATGAGCAGTTCTTC.

V and J are TRBV6-5 and TRBJ1-6; a possible D gene is TRBD1 (5 bases). The CDR3 runs 15 residues. The ends were cut back, 7 bases at V and 5 bases at J, with 15 bases in the middle. Germline assignment: CDR1 MNHEY and CDR2 SVGAGI. The CDR3 loop is CASNTLDRNNSPLHF. In DNA, the CDR3 is TGTGCCAGCAACACCCTCGACAGAAATAATTCACCCCTCCACTTT.

V gene TRBV18 combines with J gene TRBJ2-5; the match to TRBD2 covers 9 bases. V shed 8 bases, J shed 3 bases, and the junction held 7 bases outside the gene matches. CDR3 length: 14 residues. Germline assignment: CDR1 KGHSH and CDR2 LQKENI. The CDR3 region is CASGLAGVEETQYF. DNA of the CDR3: TGTGCCAGCGGGTTAGCGGGAGTGGAAGAGACCCAGTACTTC. Drawing the rest from reference TRBV18 and TRBJ2-5, the complete variable domain is NAGVMQNPRHLVRRRGQEARLRCSPMKGHSHVYWYRQLPEEGLKFMVYLQKENIIDESGMPKERFSAEFPKEGPSILRIQQVVRGDSAAYFCASGLAGVEETQYFGPGTRLLVL.

The CDR3 DNA sequence: TGCAGCGGCGTGGACAGGGACATGAACACTGAAGCTTTCTTT. It codes for CSGVDRDMNTEAFF. This rearrangement joins TRBV29-1 to TRBJ1-1; 8 bases are shared with TRBD1. CDR1 SQVTM and CDR2 ANQGSEA come from the germline V gene. The junction had 7 bases not matched to a gene; V was cut back by 7 bases and J by 0 bases. This CDR3 region has 14 residues.

CDR3 residues: CASSLAPSGQPQHF. CDR3 nucleotides: TGTGCCAGCAGTCTGGCACCCTCAGGGCAGCCCCAGCATTTT. The chain carries TRBV27 and TRBJ1-5; TRBD1 is a possible D gene (5 bases). The V and J ends lost 5 bases and 7 bases respectively, with 15 bases between them. From germline, CDR1 is MNHEY and CDR2 SMNVEV (reference sequence). The CDR3 extends over 14 amino acids.

The chain uses TRBV29-1 and TRBJ2-2, with 10 bases aligning to TRBD2. Losses at the gene ends were 7 bases for V and 7 bases for J; bases not matched to a gene: 3. CDR1 and CDR2 (germline): SQVTM, ANQGSEA. The CDR3 has 12 residues. CDR3 DNA sequence: TGCAGCGCCGGACTAGCGGACGGGGAGCTGTTTTTT. Its protein is CSAGLADGELFF.

This chain uses TRBV11-2 with TRBJ2-7; TRBD1 might be the D (5 bases). CDR1 SGHAT and CDR2 FQNNGV come from the germline V gene. This CDR3 contains 13 residues. Trimming left V 5 bases short and J 7 bases short, with 15 bases between. The CDR3 sequence: CASSVTGPGEQYF. CDR3 bases: TGTGCCAGCAGCGTCACAGGCCCCGGGGAGCAGTACTTC.